This TCR beta chain is from a study of T-cell reconstitution after alpha-beta-depleted transplantation in children. General study findings and limits: Some patients showed high day-60 TCRbeta diversity, which derived from surviving recipient T cells and thymic progenitors. Reports say that about two months after transplant, the alpha-beta T cells came out of several hundred graft clones that had expanded. At the one-year point after transplant, T-cell counts and TCRbeta diversity were found to come mostly from T cells that had been newly produced.

Unique molecular identifiers were used in preparing the TCRbeta library. TCRdb fed the PCR reads into MiXCR, producing one record per CDR3 protein. Of about 27,000 distinct CDR3 sequences listed, under 7% are singletons. This CDR3 has 15 residues. This clonotype was seen at least ten times. Its cognate antigen is unknown. This specimen consisted of PBMCs, mostly from graft donor cells, obtained 180 days after TCRalphabeta/CD19-depleted stem cell transplant. The V gene is TRBV21-1, the J gene TRBJ1-3. TRBV21-1 is marked as a pseudogene. This clonotype originated in a male patient between 10 and 17 years old who had a stem cell transplant for acute myeloid leukemia, so the T cells may come from the graft donor. CDR3 in DNA: TGTGCCAGCAGCAAGTTTCTCCGTCCTGGAAACACCATATATTTT. It is translated as CASSKFLRPGNTIYF.